These 30 T cell receptor beta chains were all obtained from the same sample, sequenced in a study of shared clonotypes between healthy human individuals. Naive CD8 cells were CD45RO-negative, positively selected for CCR7, excluding terminally differentiated effector memory CD45RA+ cells. Here immunoSEQ multiplex PCR was the method, and the copy in TCRdb shows in-frame clones only, minus some. Of roughly 810,000 clones listed, roughly 96% are singletons. The sample was naive CD8+ T cells sorted from blood. The receptors come from a man aged 30-40 years in good health.

The gene calls are TRBV5-1 and TRBJ2-1; TRBD2 matches at 10 bases. The germline gives CDR1 SGHRS, CDR2 YFSETQ. CDR3 length equals 17 residues. The ends lost 0 bases at V and 3 bases at J; junction bases unmatched: 6. The CDR3 bases are TGCGCCAGCAGCTTGGCCTTGGGACTAGCGAACTACAATGAGCAGTTCTTC. It codes for CASSLALGLANYNEQFF.

The chain joins TRBV11-3 to TRBJ2-2, with 9 bases lining up with TRBD1. Losses at the gene ends were 5 bases for V and 2 bases for J; bases not matched to a gene: 6. The CDR3 sequence is 16 residues long. Germline V gene sequence: CDR1 SGHNT, CDR2 YENEEA. CDR3 sequence: CASSDRDRANTGELFF. CDR3 in DNA: TGTGCCAGCAGCGACCGGGACAGGGCCAACACCGGGGAGCTGTTTTTT.

The chain is built from TRBV5-1 and TRBJ2-1; 13 bases fit TRBD2. V was pared by 4 bases and J by 1 base, with 2 bases of the junction left unmatched. CDR1 SGHRS and CDR2 YFSETQ come from the germline V gene. This CDR3 is built from 16 residues. CDR3 residues: CASSELAGGSYNEQFF. CDR3 DNA sequence: TGCGCCAGCAGCGAACTAGCGGGAGGGTCCTACAATGAGCAGTTCTTC.

V gene TRBV6-1 combines with J gene TRBJ1-1; D unresolved. V was clipped by 3 bases and J by 4 bases, with 0 bases between them. CDR3 length: 10 amino acids. The germline gives CDR1 MNHNS, CDR2 SASEGT. The CDR3: CASSDTEAFF. The CDR3 DNA reads TGTGCCAGCAGTGACACTGAAGCTTTCTTT.

The chain combines TRBV7-9 with TRBJ1-1; D ambiguous. Trimming removed 1 base at V and 3 bases at J, with 9 bases between. The CDR3 has 14 amino acids. In germline, CDR1 is SEHNR, CDR2 FQNEAQ (reference sequence). CDR3 loop: CASSLDAGYTEAFF. The CDR3, as DNA: TGTGCCAGCAGCTTAGATGCGGGGTACACTGAAGCTTTCTTT.

The rearrangement joins TRBV28 to TRBJ2-5; TRBD1 aligns across 8 bases. The CDR3 covers 16 residues. Per germline, CDR1 MDHEN and CDR2 SYDVKM. With 6 bases clipped from V and 5 bases from J, the junction kept 14 bases outside the gene matches. CDR3 sequence reads: CASRSPGTGVWETQYF. In DNA form, the CDR3 reads TGTGCCAGCAGATCCCCCGGGACAGGTGTTTGGGAGACCCAGTACTTC.

The chain is built from TRBV6-5 and TRBJ2-7; possibly TRBD1 for D (5 bases). CDR3 length: 14 amino acids. Deletions cut 5 bases from V and 5 bases from J, with 16 bases between. CDR1 and CDR2 from the germline V gene are MNHEY and SVGAGI. The CDR3 sequence: CASSHQGPVNEQYF. The DNA for the CDR3 is TGTGCCAGCAGTCATCAGGGCCCCGTGAACGAGCAGTACTTC.

The chain uses TRBV9 and TRBJ2-7; 7 bases line up with TRBD2. CDR1 is SGDLS and CDR2 is YYNGEE in the germline V gene. CDR3 length: 14 residues. Trimming at V came to 4 bases and at J to 0 bases, leaving 4 bases not matched to a gene. CDR3 protein: CASSPQRDSYEQYF. The CDR3 DNA follows: TGTGCCAGCAGCCCCCAGCGGGACTCCTACGAGCAGTACTTC. The variable domain in full, completed from reference TRBV9 and TRBJ2-7, reads DSGVTQTPKHLITATGQRVTLRCSPRSGDLSVYWYQQSLDQGLQFLIQYYNGEERAKGNILERFSAQQFPDLHSELNLSSLELGDSALYFCASSPQRDSYEQYFGPGTRLTVT.

The CDR3 sequence is CASSIVRVSNQPQHF. For the CDR3, the DNA is TGTGCCAGTAGTATAGTGAGGGTGAGCAATCAGCCCCAGCATTTT. The genes are TRBV19 and TRBJ1-5; D not resolved. This CDR3 is built from 15 residues. With 1 base removed from V and 1 base from J, the gap between germline ends came to 8 bases. Germline CDR1 is LNHDA and CDR2 is SQIVND (reference sequence).

The rearrangement joins TRBV29-1 to TRBJ2-7; D not resolved. Trimming took 7 bases from V and 0 from J, leaving 7 bases between them. CDR1 is SQVTM and CDR2 is ANQGSEA in the germline V gene. This CDR3 comprises 11 residues. The CDR3 region is CSGWNSYEQYF. The CDR3 DNA reads as TGCAGCGGCTGGAACTCCTACGAGCAGTACTTC.

V gene TRBV30 combines with J gene TRBJ1-5, with TRBD1 matching 8 bases. The trim removed 2 bases at V and 6 bases at J, leaving 6 bases unmatched. The germline V gene has CDR1 GTSNPN and CDR2 SVGIG (reference sequence). The CDR3 contains 14 residues. The CDR3 sequence: CAWSLTGEGQPQHF. As DNA, the CDR3 is TGTGCCTGGAGTTTGACAGGGGAAGGTCAGCCCCAGCATTTT.

The genes are TRBV12-2 and TRBJ1-4. TRBV12-2 is a pseudogene. There are 23 residues in the CDR3. CDR3 sequence: CASRLAETSPGTVAEATNEKLFF. Written as DNA, the CDR3 is TGTGCAAGTCGCTTAGCCGAAACCTCACCCGGGACGGTCGCGGAGGCTACTAATGAAAAACTGTTTTTT.

This clone was seen once. The V gene is TRBV29-1, the J gene TRBJ1-5; D might be TRBD1 (5 bases). Deletions cut 0 bases from V and 7 bases from J, with 10 bases between. The CDR3 totals 13 residues. Germline V CDR1 and CDR2: SQVTM, ANQGSEA. The CDR3 region is CSVEDSWGQPQHF. The DNA of the CDR3 is TGCAGCGTTGAAGATTCTTGGGGGCAGCCCCAGCATTTT.

This chain uses TRBV5-1 with TRBJ1-2; 7 nucleotides match TRBD1. This CDR3 is built from 16 residues. The V gene end was trimmed by 0 bases and the J gene end by 5 bases; junction bases not matched to a gene: 10. The germline gives CDR1 SGHRS, CDR2 YFSETQ. CDR3 nucleotides: TGCGCCAGCAGCTTGGATTCGGGACAGACAGAATATGGCTACACCTTC. Translated: CASSLDSGQTEYGYTF.

This chain links TRBV7-6 with TRBJ2-5, with 7 bases lining up with TRBD2. Germline trimming cut 2 bases from V and 3 bases from J; bases unmatched to any gene: 12. The germline gives CDR1 SGHVS, CDR2 FNYEAQ. The CDR3 contains 17 residues. The CDR3: CASSLLKSVLAEETQYF. The CDR3 nucleotides read TGTGCCAGCAGCTTATTGAAATCTGTGCTAGCGGAAGAGACCCAGTACTTC.

V is TRBV29-1 and J is TRBJ2-7; a possible D gene is TRBD1 (7 bases). V lost 7 bases, J lost 7 bases, and 14 bases lay in between. CDR1 is SQVTM and CDR2 is ANQGSEA in the germline V gene. The length of the CDR3 is 11 residues. The CDR3: CSAEGAREQYF. Here the CDR3 DNA reads TGCAGCGCGGAGGGGGCGCGAGAGCAGTACTTC.

CDR3 region: CASRWTGGDPSGANVLTF. The CDR3 bases are TGTGCCAGCAGATGGACAGGGGGCGACCCCTCTGGGGCCAACGTCCTGACTTTC. The rearrangement joins TRBV27 to TRBJ2-6; 11 nucleotides match TRBD1. This CDR3 has 18 amino acids. Trimming took 6 bases from V and 0 from J; bases not matched to a gene: 7. Germline CDR1 is MNHEY and CDR2 is SMNVEV (reference sequence).

The gene calls are TRBV11-2 and TRBJ2-7; D is possibly TRBD2 (5 bases). The CDR3 spans 16 residues. Trimming stripped 5 bases from V and 2 bases from J, with 19 bases between. Germline values: CDR1 SGHAT, CDR2 FQNNGV. CDR3 DNA sequence: TGTGCCAGCAGCCCCCATGATAGCGTAGGCACCTACGAGCAGTACTTC. This gives the protein CASSPHDSVGTYEQYF.

This chain joins TRBV27 and TRBJ2-1; tentative D call: TRBD2 (6 bases). The CDR3 has 15 amino acids. Germline values: CDR1 MNHEY, CDR2 SMNVEV (reference sequence). V lost 3 bases and J lost 2, with 11 bases in between. CDR3 DNA sequence: TGTGCCAGCAGTTTTACGCGGGGTACCTACAATGAGCAGTTCTTC. As protein: CASSFTRGTYNEQFF.

The rearrangement links TRBV14 to TRBJ2-7, with D uncertain. CDR1 and CDR2 (germline): SGHDN, FVKESK. This CDR3 is 12 amino acids long. Trimming pared 4 bases from V and 7 bases from J, leaving 11 bases between. The chain's CDR3 is CASSLGSWEQYF. In nucleotides, the CDR3 is TGTGCCAGCAGCCTCGGATCGTGGGAGCAGTACTTC.

The rearrangement joins TRBV5-4 to TRBJ2-7; TRBD2 is a possible D gene (6 bases). The CDR3 spans 16 residues. V gave up 5 bases and J gave up 4 bases, with 22 bases separating them. Germline V lookup: CDR1 SGHNT, CDR2 YYREEE (reference sequence). The CDR3 region has the DNA TGTGCCAGCAGTGATGACCCGGGAGATGTATTTTACGAGCAGTACTTC. It translates to CASSDDPGDVFYEQYF.

This clone appeared once. The chain carries TRBV7-9 and TRBJ2-5; D not resolved. Germline V lookup: CDR1 SEHNR, CDR2 FQNEAQ (reference sequence). CDR3 size: 14 residues. The V end lost 5 bases, the J end lost 5 bases, and 15 bases lay between the germline ends. The CDR3, as DNA: TGTGCCAGCAGCGCCCTCCTGGCCGGGGAGACCCAGTACTTC. It yields the protein CASSALLAGETQYF.

V is TRBV15 and J is TRBJ2-5, with D possibly TRBD2 on 6 matching bases. Trimming removed 3 bases at V and 5 bases at J, with 19 bases between. The CDR3 loop spans 16 amino acids. The germline gives CDR1 LNHNV, CDR2 YYDKDF (reference sequence). CDR3 protein: CATSRSSESWWETQYF. In DNA, the CDR3 is TGTGCCACCAGCAGGTCTAGCGAATCGTGGTGGGAGACCCAGTACTTC.

The chain joins TRBV6-1 to TRBJ2-1, with D tentatively TRBD1 (6 bases). Germline V CDR1 and CDR2: MNHNS, SASEGT. V lost 5 bases and J lost 3, with 14 bases in between. This CDR3 region has 15 residues. CDR3 sequence (DNA): TGTGCCAGCAGTTTCCGGACAGCATTCTACAATGAGCAGTTCTTC. This codes for CASSFRTAFYNEQFF.

The CDR3 DNA sequence: TGTGCCAGCAGCACATGGAAAGAGGGGAGCTCCTACAATGAGCAGTTCTTC. Encoded protein: CASSTWKEGSSYNEQFF. V gene TRBV11-2 combines with J gene TRBJ2-1; the D gene could be TRBD1 or TRBD2 (5 bases each). CDR3 size: 17 residues. Trimming took 5 bases from V and 0 from J, leaving 17 bases between them. The germline V gene has CDR1 SGHAT and CDR2 FQNNGV.

The chain carries TRBV29-1 and TRBJ2-7, with TRBD1 as a possible D gene (5 bases). The germline V and J ends were trimmed by 3 bases and 7 bases, with 16 bases remaining between them. The germline V gene has CDR1 SQVTM and CDR2 ANQGSEA. The CDR3 has 13 amino acids. The CDR3 region is CSVEIGRAAEQYF. CDR3 bases: TGCAGCGTTGAGATCGGCAGGGCGGCTGAGCAGTACTTC.

Only one count was recorded for this clone. The rearrangement joins TRBV9 to TRBJ2-7; the D call may be TRBD1 or TRBD2 (5 bases each). The CDR3 consists of 15 residues. CDR1 and CDR2 from the germline V gene are SGDLS and YYNGEE. V dropped 0 bases and J dropped 3 bases, with 13 bases sitting between them. Written as DNA, the CDR3 is TGTGCCAGCAGCGTAGATGGCCGTGGGGGCTACGAGCAGTACTTC. This sequence encodes CASSVDGRGGYEQYF.

The chain employs TRBV27 and TRBJ2-5, with a tentative D call TRBD1 (5 bases). Germline V gene lookup returns CDR1 MNHEY and CDR2 SMNVEV (reference sequence). The length of the CDR3 is 15 residues. The germline V and J ends were trimmed by 0 bases and 5 bases, with 13 bases remaining between them. The CDR3 bases are TGTGCCAGCAGTTTATCGGGGCCCACCGGGGAGACCCAGTACTTC. Encoded protein: CASSLSGPTGETQYF.

V gene TRBV4-1 combines with J gene TRBJ2-7, with TRBD1 identical over 12 bases. CDR1 MGHRA and CDR2 YSYEKL come from the germline V gene. J lost 7 bases, V lost 5 bases, and 9 bases had no gene match. The CDR3 consists of 15 residues. The CDR3, as DNA: TGCGCCAGCAGCTCACCGGGACAGGGGGCTGGTGAGCAGTACTTC. Protein product: CASSSPGQGAGEQYF.

The chain uses TRBV27 and TRBJ1-1; tentative D call: TRBD1 (5 bases). This CDR3 contains 15 residues. Germline V gene data show CDR1 as MNHEY and CDR2 as SMNVEV (reference sequence). Trimming took off 5 bases at V and 0 bases at J, with 13 bases between the two ends. This CDR3 reads CASSPGTYMNTEAFF. CDR3 nucleotide sequence: TGTGCCAGCAGTCCGGGGACTTACATGAACACTGAAGCTTTCTTT.